This TCR beta chain was sequenced in a study of T-cell reconstitution after alpha-beta-depleted transplantation in children. For TCRbeta, the library was prepared with unique molecular identifiers. From the PCR reads, TCRdb called clonotypes with MiXCR, one entry per CDR3 protein. The data hold around 530,000 distinct CDR3 sequences, with about 33% observed a single time. This TCR was sampled from a human donor who donated a stem cell graft to a child with aplastic anemia. This material consisted of PBMCs from the stem cell graft donor, taken from the stem cell graft.

CDR3 residues: CASSEGGGKGETQYF. CDR3 sequence (DNA): TGTGCCAGCAGCGAGGGTGGCGGGAAGGGAGAGACCCAGTACTTC. The chain carries TRBV7-3 and TRBJ2-5; TRBD2 might be the D (6 bases). Trimming shortened V by 5 bases and J by 4 bases, and 17 bases separated the two germline ends. The CDR3 runs to 15 residues. Germline V gene sequence: CDR1 SGHTA, CDR2 FQGTGA.